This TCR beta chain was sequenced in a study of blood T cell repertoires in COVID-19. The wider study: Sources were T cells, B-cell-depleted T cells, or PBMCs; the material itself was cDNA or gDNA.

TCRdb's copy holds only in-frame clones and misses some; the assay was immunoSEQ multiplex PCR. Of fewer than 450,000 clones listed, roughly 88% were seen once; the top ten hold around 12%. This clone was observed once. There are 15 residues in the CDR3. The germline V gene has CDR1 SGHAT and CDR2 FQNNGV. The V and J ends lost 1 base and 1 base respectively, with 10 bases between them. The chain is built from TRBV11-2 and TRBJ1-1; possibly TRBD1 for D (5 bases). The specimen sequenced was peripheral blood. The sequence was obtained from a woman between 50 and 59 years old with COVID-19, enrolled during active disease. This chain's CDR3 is CASSLGATGNTEAFF. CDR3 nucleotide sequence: TGTGCCAGCAGCTTAGGCGCTACAGGGAACACTGAAGCTTTCTTT.